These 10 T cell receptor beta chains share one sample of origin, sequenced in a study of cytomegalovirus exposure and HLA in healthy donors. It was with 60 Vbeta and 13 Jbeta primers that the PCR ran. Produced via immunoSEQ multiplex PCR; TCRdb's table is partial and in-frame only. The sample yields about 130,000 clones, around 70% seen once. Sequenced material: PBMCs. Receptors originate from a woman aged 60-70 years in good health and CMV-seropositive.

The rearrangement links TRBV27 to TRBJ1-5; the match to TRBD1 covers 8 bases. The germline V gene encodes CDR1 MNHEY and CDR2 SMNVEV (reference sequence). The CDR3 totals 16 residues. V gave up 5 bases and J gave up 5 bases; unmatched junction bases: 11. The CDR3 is CASSKLGQGLDQPQHF. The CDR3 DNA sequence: TGTGCCAGCAGTAAACTCGGACAGGGTCTGGATCAGCCCCAGCATTTT.

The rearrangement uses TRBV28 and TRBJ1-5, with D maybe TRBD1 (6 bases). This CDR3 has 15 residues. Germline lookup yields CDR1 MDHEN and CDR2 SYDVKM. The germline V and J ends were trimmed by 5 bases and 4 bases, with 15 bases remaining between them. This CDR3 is CASSLRGQGNQPQHF. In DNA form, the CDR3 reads TGTGCCAGCAGTCTAAGGGGCCAGGGGAATCAGCCCCAGCATTTT.

The CDR3 protein is CSASESGQYF. CDR3 nucleotides: TGCAGTGCTAGCGAATCGGGGCAGTACTTC. The chain links TRBV20-1 to TRBJ2-7; unclear D gene. The V gene lost 3 bases and the J gene lost 9 bases, with 9 bases spanning the gap. This CDR3 is built from 10 residues. Germline V gene sequence: CDR1 DFQATT, CDR2 SNEGSKA (reference sequence).

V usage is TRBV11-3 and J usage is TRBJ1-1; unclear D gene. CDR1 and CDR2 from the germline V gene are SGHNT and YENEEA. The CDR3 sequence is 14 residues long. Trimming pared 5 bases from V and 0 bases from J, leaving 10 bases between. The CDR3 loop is CASSASGLNTEAFF. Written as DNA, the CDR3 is TGTGCCAGCAGCGCAAGCGGATTGAACACTGAAGCTTTCTTT.

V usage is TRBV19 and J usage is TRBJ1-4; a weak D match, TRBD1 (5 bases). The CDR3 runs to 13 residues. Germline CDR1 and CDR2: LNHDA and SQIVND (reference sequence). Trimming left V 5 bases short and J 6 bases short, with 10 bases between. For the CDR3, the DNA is TGTGCCAGTAGTCAGAAGGGGTATGAAAAACTGTTTTTT. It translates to CASSQKGYEKLFF. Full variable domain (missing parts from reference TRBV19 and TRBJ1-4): DGGITQSPKYLFRKEGQNVTLSCEQNLNHDAMYWYRQDPGQGLRLIYYSQIVNDFQKGDIAEGYSVSREKKESFPLTVTSAQKNPTAFYLCASSQKGYEKLFFGSGTQLSVL.

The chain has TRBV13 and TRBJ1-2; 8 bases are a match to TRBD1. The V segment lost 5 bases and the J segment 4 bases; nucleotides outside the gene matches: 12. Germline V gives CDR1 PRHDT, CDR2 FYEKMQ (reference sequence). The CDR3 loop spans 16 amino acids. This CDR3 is CASSLQLGQGAYGYTF. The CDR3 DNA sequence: TGTGCCAGCAGCCTGCAACTCGGACAGGGTGCCTATGGCTACACCTTC. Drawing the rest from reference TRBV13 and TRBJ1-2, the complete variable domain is AAGVIQSPRHLIKEKRETATLKCYPIPRHDTVYWYQQGPGQDPQFLISFYEKMQSDKGSIPDRFSAQQFSDYHSELNMSSLELGDSALYFCASSLQLGQGAYGYTFGSGTRLTVV.

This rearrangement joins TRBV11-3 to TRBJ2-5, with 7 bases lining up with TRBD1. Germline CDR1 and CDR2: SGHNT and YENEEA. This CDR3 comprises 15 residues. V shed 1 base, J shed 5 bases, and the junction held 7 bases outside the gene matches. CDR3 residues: CASSLVAGGLETQYF. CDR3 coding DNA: TGTGCCAGCAGCTTAGTAGCAGGGGGTCTTGAGACCCAGTACTTC.

The CDR3 reads CAWSEKGGVGQPQHF. As DNA, the CDR3 is TGTGCCTGGAGTGAGAAAGGGGGCGTTGGGCAGCCCCAGCATTTT. The chain uses TRBV30 and TRBJ1-5, with TRBD1 matching over 7 bases. Germline V lookup: CDR1 GTSNPN, CDR2 SVGIG (reference sequence). The V and J ends lost 1 base and 7 bases, in that order; junction bases with no gene match: 10. There are 15 residues in the CDR3.

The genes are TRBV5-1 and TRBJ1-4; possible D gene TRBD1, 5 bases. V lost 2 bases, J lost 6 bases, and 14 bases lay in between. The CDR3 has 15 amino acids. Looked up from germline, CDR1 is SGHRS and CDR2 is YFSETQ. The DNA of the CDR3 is TGCGCCAGCAGCTTAACCAGGGCGAATGATGAAAAACTGTTTTTT. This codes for CASSLTRANDEKLFF.

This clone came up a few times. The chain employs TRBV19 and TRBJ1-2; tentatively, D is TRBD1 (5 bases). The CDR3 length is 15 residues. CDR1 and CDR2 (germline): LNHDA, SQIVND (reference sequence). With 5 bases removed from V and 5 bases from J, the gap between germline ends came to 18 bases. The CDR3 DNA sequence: TGTGCCAGTAGTCCTCGCCCGGCAGGGATTTATGGCTACACCTTC. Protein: CASSPRPAGIYGYTF. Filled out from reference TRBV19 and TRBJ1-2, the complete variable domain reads DGGITQSPKYLFRKEGQNVTLSCEQNLNHDAMYWYRQDPGQGLRLIYYSQIVNDFQKGDIAEGYSVSREKKESFPLTVTSAQKNPTAFYLCASSPRPAGIYGYTFGSGTRLTVV.